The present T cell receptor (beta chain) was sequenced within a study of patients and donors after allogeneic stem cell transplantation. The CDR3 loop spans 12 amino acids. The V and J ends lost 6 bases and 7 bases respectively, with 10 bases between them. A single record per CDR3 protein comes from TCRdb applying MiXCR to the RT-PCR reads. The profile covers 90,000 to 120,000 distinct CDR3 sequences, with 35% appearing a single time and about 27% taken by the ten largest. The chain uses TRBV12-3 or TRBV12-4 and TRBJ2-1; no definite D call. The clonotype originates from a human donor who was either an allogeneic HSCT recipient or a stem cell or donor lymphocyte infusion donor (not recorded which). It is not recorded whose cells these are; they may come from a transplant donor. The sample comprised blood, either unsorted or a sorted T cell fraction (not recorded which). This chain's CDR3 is CASSNIKNEQFF. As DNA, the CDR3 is TGTGCCAGCAGCAATATCAAGAATGAGCAGTTCTTC.